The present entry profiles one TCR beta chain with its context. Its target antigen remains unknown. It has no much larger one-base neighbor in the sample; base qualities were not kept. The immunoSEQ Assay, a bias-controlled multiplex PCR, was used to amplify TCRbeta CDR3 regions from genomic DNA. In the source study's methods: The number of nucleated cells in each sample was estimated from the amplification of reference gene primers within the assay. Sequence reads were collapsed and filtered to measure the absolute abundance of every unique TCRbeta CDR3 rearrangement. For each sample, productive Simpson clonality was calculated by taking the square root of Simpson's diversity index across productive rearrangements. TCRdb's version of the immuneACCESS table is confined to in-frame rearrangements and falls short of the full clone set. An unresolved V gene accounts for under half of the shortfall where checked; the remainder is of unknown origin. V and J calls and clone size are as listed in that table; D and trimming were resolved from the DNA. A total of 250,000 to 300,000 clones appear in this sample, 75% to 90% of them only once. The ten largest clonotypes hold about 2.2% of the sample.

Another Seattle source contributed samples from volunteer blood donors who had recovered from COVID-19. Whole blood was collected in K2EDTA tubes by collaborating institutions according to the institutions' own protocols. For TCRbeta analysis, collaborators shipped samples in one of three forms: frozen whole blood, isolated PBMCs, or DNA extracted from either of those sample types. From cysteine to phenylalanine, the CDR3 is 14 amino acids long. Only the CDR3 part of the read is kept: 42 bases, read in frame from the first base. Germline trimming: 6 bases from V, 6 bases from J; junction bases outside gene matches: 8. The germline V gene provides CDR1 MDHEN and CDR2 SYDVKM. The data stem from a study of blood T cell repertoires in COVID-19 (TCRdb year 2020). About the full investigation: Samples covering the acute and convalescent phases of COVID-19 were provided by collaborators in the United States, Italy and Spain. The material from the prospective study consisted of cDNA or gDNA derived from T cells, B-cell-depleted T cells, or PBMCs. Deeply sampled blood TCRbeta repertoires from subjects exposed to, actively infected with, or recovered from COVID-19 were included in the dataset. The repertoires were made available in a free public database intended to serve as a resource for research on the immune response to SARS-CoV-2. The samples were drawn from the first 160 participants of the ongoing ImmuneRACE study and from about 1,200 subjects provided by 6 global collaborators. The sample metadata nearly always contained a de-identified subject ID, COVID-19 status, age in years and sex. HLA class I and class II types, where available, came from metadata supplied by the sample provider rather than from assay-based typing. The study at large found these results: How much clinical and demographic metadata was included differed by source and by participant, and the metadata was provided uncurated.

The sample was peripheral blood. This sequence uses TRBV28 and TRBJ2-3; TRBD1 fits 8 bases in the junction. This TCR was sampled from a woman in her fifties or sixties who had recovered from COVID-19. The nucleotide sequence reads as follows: TGTGCCAGCAGGTCAGGGGGCGTGACGGATACGCAGTATTTT. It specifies CASRSGGVTDTQYF.